Shown below are 15 T cell receptor beta chains from a single sample sequenced in a study of Ad26.COV2.S vaccination and SARS-CoV-2 variants. TCRdb keeps only in-frame clones here, not all; method: immunoSEQ multiplex PCR. Found here are about 680,000 clones, 89% of them singletons; the top ten hold nearly 1.5%. Documented treatment: some 20 received Ad26.COV2.S at low or high dose, single or two shots; about 5 received placebo; per-sample allocation not given. Repertoires come from day 63 after the first vaccine or placebo injection. The specimen was peripheral blood, collected in a trial of Ad26.COV2.S vaccine versus placebo. The receptors were sampled from a person between 18 and 60 years old who received the Ad26.COV2.S COVID-19 vaccine or a placebo.

This clone has just one count. CDR3 protein: CASTLEAGYNEQFF. Written as DNA, the CDR3 is TGTGCCAGCACCCTCGAGGCGGGGTACAATGAGCAGTTCTTC. The chain couples TRBV2 to TRBJ2-1; D is possibly TRBD2 (6 bases). CDR1 is SNHLY, CDR2 FYNNEI, per germline. The V end was cut by 7 bases, the J end by 4 bases, with 14 bases between. The CDR3 loop spans 14 amino acids.

The genes are TRBV6-5 and TRBJ1-5; 9 nucleotides line up with TRBD1. V shed 6 bases and J 3 bases; nucleotides not matched to a gene: 6. Germline-derived CDR1 and CDR2 are MNHEY and SVGAGI. CDR3 length: 15 amino acids. The CDR3: CASSAGTGHNQPQHF. CDR3 bases: TGTGCCAGCAGCGCCGGGACAGGGCACAATCAGCCCCAGCATTTT.

This clone was observed a few times. The rearrangement joins TRBV21-1 to TRBJ2-7. TRBV21-1 is deemed a pseudogene. The CDR3 sequence is 13 residues long. The CDR3 region is CASSPTGYYEQYF. CDR3 DNA sequence: TGTGCCAGCAGCCCGACGGGCTACTACGAGCAGTACTTC.

The chain joins TRBV10-2 to TRBJ1-4, with 8 bases identical to TRBD1. V lost 7 bases to trimming and J lost 5 bases; unmatched junction nucleotides: 3. Germline CDR1 WSHSY, CDR2 SAAADI. This CDR3 contains 13 residues. The CDR3, as DNA: TGCGCCAGCACCTGGACAGGGAATGAAAAACTGTTTTTT. This translates into CASTWTGNEKLFF.

The chain links TRBV18 to TRBJ2-7, with D possibly matching TRBD1 (6 bases). The CDR3 is 14 residues long. Germline CDR1 reads KGHSH; CDR2 reads LQKENI. The V end lost 3 bases, the J end lost 2 bases, and 11 bases lay between the germline ends. The CDR3 region is CASSPDRETYEQYF. The CDR3 DNA is TGTGCCAGCTCACCGGACAGAGAAACCTACGAGCAGTACTTC.

This rearrangement joins TRBV30 to TRBJ2-3, with a tentative D call TRBD2 (6 bases). The CDR3 covers 15 residues. Per the germline V gene, CDR1 is GTSNPN and CDR2 is SVGIG (reference sequence). Trimming took off 6 bases at V and 4 bases at J, with 20 bases between the two ends. CDR3 DNA sequence: TGTGCCTGCGTCCCCCCCGGGAGTCTCGCAGATACGCAGTATTTT. This codes for CACVPPGSLADTQYF.

The chain employs TRBV19 and TRBJ2-5; the match to TRBD2 covers 8 bases. V was clipped by 9 bases and J by 7 bases; unmatched bases: 4. Per germline, CDR1 LNHDA and CDR2 SQIVND (reference sequence). The CDR3 consists of 11 residues. The CDR3 region has the DNA TGTGCCAGCGGGGGGGGCAGGACCCAGTACTTC. Translating gives CASGGGRTQYF.

The gene calls are TRBV7-9 and TRBJ1-2; D possibly corresponds to TRBD1 (5 bases). The CDR3 loop spans 12 amino acids. V lost 4 bases and J 7 bases, leaving 10 bases between the germline ends. CDR1 is SEHNR and CDR2 is FQNEAQ in the germline V gene (reference sequence). CDR3 region: CASSWGESGYTF. The CDR3 DNA sequence: TGTGCCAGCAGCTGGGGGGAGAGTGGCTACACCTTC. Based on the CDR3 plus reference TRBV7-9 and TRBJ1-2, the full variable domain is DTGVSQNPRHKITKRGQNVTFRCDPISEHNRLYWYRQTLGQGPEFLTYFQNEAQLEKSRLLSDRFSAERPKGSFSTLEIQRTEQGDSAMYLCASSWGESGYTFGSGTRLTVV.

The V call is TRBV15, the J call TRBJ2-6, with 9 bases identical to TRBD1. Germline CDR1 reads LNHNV; CDR2 reads YYDKDF (reference sequence). V shed 3 bases, J shed 1 base, and the junction held 7 bases outside the gene matches. The CDR3 consists of 18 residues. The CDR3 DNA is TGTGCCACCAGCAGTCCCGGGACAGGGCGGTCTGGGGCCAACGTCCTGACTTTC. As protein: CATSSPGTGRSGANVLTF.

V gene TRBV7-2 combines with J gene TRBJ2-7, with D unresolved. The CDR3 totals 15 residues. Trimming took off 1 base at V and 0 bases at J, with 10 bases between the two ends. Germline CDR1 SGHTA, CDR2 FQGNSA. The DNA of the CDR3 is TGTGCCAGCAGCTTAGGCGACCCTGTCTCCTACGAGCAGTACTTC. Amino acids: CASSLGDPVSYEQYF.

The chain employs TRBV19 and TRBJ1-1; D unresolved. The CDR3 contains 15 residues. The germline CDR1 and CDR2 sequences are LNHDA and SQIVND (reference sequence). V was cut by 1 base and J by 2 bases, with 11 bases left in between. For the CDR3, the DNA is TGTGCCAGTAGTATAGGATCTCCGGGAAACACTGAAGCTTTCTTT. Translated, it gives CASSIGSPGNTEAFF.

This chain joins TRBV19 and TRBJ1-1; 7 positions agree with TRBD1. Per the germline V gene, CDR1 is LNHDA and CDR2 is SQIVND (reference sequence). Trimming took 0 bases from V and 6 from J; bases not matched to a gene: 10. The CDR3 length is 16 residues. The CDR3 sequence: CASSIDGSDRVSEAFF. The CDR3 region has the DNA TGTGCCAGTAGTATAGATGGGTCCGACAGGGTCTCTGAAGCTTTCTTT.

This clone has a single count. CDR3 region: CASRPGTANTGELFF. CDR3 bases: TGTGCCAGCAGGCCCGGGACAGCGAACACCGGGGAGCTGTTTTTT. This rearrangement joins TRBV6-5 to TRBJ2-2; 7 bases align to TRBD1. V was pared by 6 bases and J by 0 bases, with 4 bases of the junction left unmatched. The CDR3 is 15 amino acids. The germline CDR1 and CDR2 sequences are MNHEY and SVGAGI.

The chain joins TRBV7-9 to TRBJ2-5; the D is unclear. The CDR3 length is 16 residues. Germline loops: CDR1 SEHNR, CDR2 FQNEAQ (reference sequence). The ends were cut back, 1 base at V and 5 bases at J, with 17 bases in the middle. DNA of the CDR3: TGTGCCAGCAGCTTAGTGGGCAGCCAAGTATCGGAGACCCAGTACTTC. Encoded protein: CASSLVGSQVSETQYF.

The CDR3 reads CASSSTYEQFF. CDR3 nucleotide sequence: TGTGCCAGCAGTTCGACGTACGAGCAGTTCTTC. The V call is TRBV27, the J call TRBJ2-1; D is undetermined. Trimming shortened V by 4 bases and J by 10 bases, and 8 bases separated the two germline ends. Germline CDR1 MNHEY, CDR2 SMNVEV (reference sequence). The CDR3 loop spans 11 amino acids.